The clone carrying this T cell receptor (beta chain) was picked up many times. V was pared by 7 bases and J by 2 bases, with 12 bases between. CDR3 size: 14 residues. These data are taken from a study of T-cell reconstitution after alpha-beta-depleted transplantation in children. The TCRbeta library incorporated unique molecular identifiers. Each CDR3 protein gets one entry after TCRdb re-called the PCR reads with MiXCR. The table records more than 90,000 distinct CDR3 sequences, roughly 8% of them present only once. J is TRBJ1-5 and V is TRBV12-3 or TRBV12-4; D is unclear. Sequenced material: PBMCs from the stem cell graft donor, taken from the stem cell graft. This TCR came from a human donor who donated a stem cell graft to a child with congenital amegakaryocytic thrombocytopenia. The CDR3 region has the DNA TGTGCCAGCACCTTGCGGGGAGGCAATCAGCCCCAGCATTTT. Protein sequence: CASTLRGGNQPQHF.